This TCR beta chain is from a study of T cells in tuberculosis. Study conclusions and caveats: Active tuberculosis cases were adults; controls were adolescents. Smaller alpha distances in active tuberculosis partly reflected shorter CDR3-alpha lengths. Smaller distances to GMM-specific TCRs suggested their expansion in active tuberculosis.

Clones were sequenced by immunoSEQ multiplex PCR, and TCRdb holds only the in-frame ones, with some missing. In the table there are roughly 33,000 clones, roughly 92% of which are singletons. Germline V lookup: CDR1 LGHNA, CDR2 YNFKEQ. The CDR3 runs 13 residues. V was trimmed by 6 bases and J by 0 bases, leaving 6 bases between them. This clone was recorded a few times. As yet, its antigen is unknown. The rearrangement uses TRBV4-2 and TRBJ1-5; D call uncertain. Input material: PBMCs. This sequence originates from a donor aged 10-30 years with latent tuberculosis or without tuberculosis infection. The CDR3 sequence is CASSQDSNQPQHF. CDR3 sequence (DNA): TGTGCCAGCAGTCAGGATAGCAATCAGCCCCAGCATTTT.